This passage covers 15 T cell receptor beta chains from one sample sequenced in a study of T cells in localized non-small cell lung cancer (dated by TCRdb to the early 2020s). The library was produced with the immunoSEQ multiplex PCR assay. TCRdb took this table from immuneACCESS and kept in-frame rearrangements with V and J called. Such tables lack part of the clones; where checked against another copy, unresolved V genes explain under half of the gap, and the rest is unexplained. A total of 65,000 to 90,000 clones appear in this sample, around three quarters of them only once. In total, the top ten clones hold approximately 21% of the sample. The source was PBMCs, collected before any cancer treatment. Every receptor here comes from a man between 35 and 75 years old with stage II squamous cell lung carcinoma.

This chain joins TRBV28 and TRBJ2-1; D gene uncertain. Trimming pared 6 bases from V and 9 bases from J, leaving 9 bases between. The CDR3 has 11 amino acids. The germline V gene has CDR1 MDHEN and CDR2 SYDVKM. The CDR3 sequence: CASSSWGEQFF. CDR3 sequence (DNA): TGTGCCAGCAGCTCCTGGGGTGAGCAGTTCTTC. The complete variable domain, with remaining parts taken from reference TRBV28 and TRBJ2-1, reads DVKVTQSSRYLVKRTGEKVFLECVQDMDHENMFWYRQDPGLGLRLIYFSYDVKMKEKGDIPEGYSVSREKKERFSLILESASTNQTSMYLCASSSWGEQFFGPGTRLTVL.

The chain is built from TRBV5-4 and TRBJ1-1, with D possibly matching TRBD1 (5 bases). V lost 4 bases and J lost 1, with 14 bases in between. This CDR3 contains 15 residues. CDR1 and CDR2 (germline): SGHNT, YYREEE (reference sequence). The CDR3 spells CASSPMFGANTEAFF. CDR3 in DNA: TGTGCCAGCAGCCCGATGTTCGGGGCGAACACTGAAGCTTTCTTT. The whole variable domain, filled in from reference TRBV5-4 and TRBJ1-1, reads ETGVTQSPTHLIKTRGQQVTLRCSSQSGHNTVSWYQQALGQGPQFIFQYYREEENGRGNFPPRFSGLQFPNYSSELNVNALELDDSALYLCASSPMFGANTEAFFGQGTRLTVV.

The gene calls are TRBV30 and TRBJ2-1; D possibly corresponds to TRBD2 (6 bases). V gave up 3 bases and J gave up 6 bases, with 21 bases separating them. Germline V gene lookup returns CDR1 GTSNPN and CDR2 SVGIG (reference sequence). The CDR3 length is 16 residues. CDR3 in amino acids: CAWSSGVAGWANEQFF. The CDR3 DNA follows: TGTGCCTGGAGCTCGGGGGTGGCGGGGTGGGCCAATGAGCAGTTCTTC.

DNA for the CDR3: TGCGCCAGCAGCCTGCCGAACAGTAAAAATTCACCCCTCCACTTT. As protein: CASSLPNSKNSPLHF. The chain joins TRBV4-1 to TRBJ1-6; D not resolved. The CDR3 has 15 residues. V was pared by 4 bases and J by 7 bases, with 14 bases between. The V gene's germline CDR1 is MGHRA and CDR2 YSYEKL.

The chain links TRBV18 to TRBJ2-5; 10 bases align to TRBD1. Germline assignment: CDR1 KGHSH and CDR2 LQKENI. J lost 2 bases, V lost 8 bases, and 8 bases had no gene match. The CDR3 covers 15 residues. The DNA of the CDR3 is TGTGCCAGCCAAACCGGGACAGGGGCACAAGAGACCCAGTACTTC. Translating it yields CASQTGTGAQETQYF.

Ten or more counts support this clone. The V gene is TRBV19, the J gene TRBJ2-7; D ambiguous. Trimming removed 5 bases at V and 1 base at J, with 9 bases between. Germline-derived CDR1 and CDR2 are LNHDA and SQIVND (reference sequence). The CDR3 runs to 13 residues. In DNA form, the CDR3 reads TGTGCCAGTAGTTGGTCTTCTTCCTACGAGCAGTACTTC. This gives the protein CASSWSSSYEQYF.

The rearrangement links TRBV7-9 to TRBJ2-5; 7 bases match TRBD1. Losses at the gene ends were 8 bases for V and 9 bases for J; bases not matched to a gene: 18. From germline, CDR1 is SEHNR and CDR2 FQNEAQ (reference sequence). CDR3 length equals 15 residues. CDR3 protein: CASGDEDRAKGPQYF. CDR3 DNA: TGTGCCAGCGGAGACGAAGACAGGGCGAAGGGGCCCCAGTACTTC.

The chain has TRBV6-6 and TRBJ1-2, with TRBD1 identical over 7 bases. V dropped 6 bases and J dropped 4; count of bases not matched to a gene: 5. Germline V lookup: CDR1 MNHNY, CDR2 SVGAGI (reference sequence). The CDR3 runs 13 residues. The CDR3, as DNA: TGTGCCAGCAGGTCGACAGGGATCTATGGCTACACCTTC. Translating gives CASRSTGIYGYTF.

The chain is built from TRBV5-1 and TRBJ1-4, with D possibly TRBD1 on 6 matching bases. V was cut by 2 bases and J by 6 bases, with 14 bases left in between. Germline CDR1 SGHRS, CDR2 YFSETQ. The CDR3 loop spans 15 amino acids. CDR3 residues: CASSLGNRVDEKLFF. The CDR3, as DNA: TGCGCCAGCAGCTTAGGGAACAGGGTAGATGAAAAACTGTTTTTT. Complete variable domain (other parts from reference TRBV5-1 and TRBJ1-4): KAGVTQTPRYLIKTRGQQVTLSCSPISGHRSVSWYQQTPGQGLQFLFEYFSETQRNKGNFPGRFSGRQFSNSRSEMNVSTLELGDSALYLCASSLGNRVDEKLFFGSGTQLSVL.

This clone has a single count. V is TRBV28 and J is TRBJ1-1, with a possible D match to TRBD1 (5 bases). The ends were cut back, 6 bases at V and 1 base at J, with 9 bases in the middle. The CDR3 has 13 residues. Looked up from germline, CDR1 is MDHEN and CDR2 is SYDVKM. The CDR3 region has the DNA TGTGCCAGCAGGGGGCCTTCGAACACTGAAGCTTTCTTT. Amino acid sequence: CASRGPSNTEAFF.

J is TRBJ1-3 and V is TRBV10-3; D call uncertain. Trimming left V 8 bases short and J 0 bases short, with 11 bases between. Germline CDR1 is ENHRY and CDR2 is SYGVKD. CDR3 length equals 14 residues. CDR3 residues: CAIGSTSSGNTIYF. CDR3 bases: TGTGCCATCGGTTCAACGAGCTCTGGAAACACCATATATTTT.

By share, this clone counts as medium-sized (0.01 to 0.1%). The V and J genes are TRBV5-1 and TRBJ1-6; D gene ambiguous. The germline V gene has CDR1 SGHRS and CDR2 YFSETQ. V was cut by 4 bases and J by 7 bases, with 9 bases left in between. This CDR3 contains 13 residues. CDR3 amino acids: CASSRSGNSPLHF. CDR3 in DNA: TGCGCCAGCAGCAGATCGGGGAATTCACCCCTCCACTTT.

The chain joins TRBV5-1 to TRBJ2-1; a possible D gene is TRBD1 (5 bases). CDR3 length: 13 residues. The germline CDR1 and CDR2 sequences are SGHRS and YFSETQ. The V end lost 0 bases, the J end lost 7 bases, and 8 bases lay between the germline ends. The CDR3 bases are TGCGCCAGCAGCTTGGGACAGCTTAATGAGCAGTTCTTC. Protein: CASSLGQLNEQFF.

The chain links TRBV7-9 to TRBJ1-4; no definite D call. V was pared by 5 bases and J by 0 bases, with 7 bases between. CDR1 SEHNR and CDR2 FQNEAQ come from the germline V gene (reference sequence). This CDR3 contains 14 residues. CDR3 nucleotide sequence: TGTGCCAGCAGCCCTCAAGCAACTAATGAAAAACTGTTTTTT. Translating it yields CASSPQATNEKLFF.

V is TRBV19 and J is TRBJ2-1, with 8 nucleotides matching TRBD2. The CDR3 runs to 13 residues. Germline V lookup: CDR1 LNHDA, CDR2 SQIVND (reference sequence). V lost 4 bases, J lost 9 bases, and 5 bases stayed unmatched. CDR3 residues: CASSTLAGTEQFF. The CDR3 region has the DNA TGTGCCAGTAGTACGTTAGCGGGGACTGAGCAGTTCTTC.